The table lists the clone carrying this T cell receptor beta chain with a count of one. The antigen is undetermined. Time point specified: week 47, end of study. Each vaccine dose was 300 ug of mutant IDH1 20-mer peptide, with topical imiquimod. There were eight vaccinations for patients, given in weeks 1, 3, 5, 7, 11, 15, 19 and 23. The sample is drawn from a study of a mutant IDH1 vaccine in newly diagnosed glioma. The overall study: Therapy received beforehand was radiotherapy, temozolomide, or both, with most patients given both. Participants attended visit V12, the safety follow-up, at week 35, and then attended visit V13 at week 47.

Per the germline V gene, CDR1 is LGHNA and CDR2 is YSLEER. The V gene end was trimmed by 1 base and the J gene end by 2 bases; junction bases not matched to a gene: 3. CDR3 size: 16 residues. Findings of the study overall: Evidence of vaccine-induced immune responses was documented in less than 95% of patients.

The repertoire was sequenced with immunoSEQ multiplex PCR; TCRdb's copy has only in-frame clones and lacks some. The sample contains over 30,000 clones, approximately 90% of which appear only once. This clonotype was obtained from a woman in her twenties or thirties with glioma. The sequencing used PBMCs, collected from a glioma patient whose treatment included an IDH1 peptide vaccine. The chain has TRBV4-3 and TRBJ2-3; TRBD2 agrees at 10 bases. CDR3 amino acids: CASSQGLAGATDTQYF. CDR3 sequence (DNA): TGCGCCAGCAGCCAAGGTCTAGCGGGGGCCACAGATACGCAGTATTTT.